Listed below are T cell receptor beta chains from one sample, sequenced in a study of OX40 agonist ivuxolimab in advanced cancers. Assay used: immunoSEQ multiplex PCR; TCRdb lists only in-frame clones, some missing. The table includes 35,000 to 40,000 clones, around 86% detected once. The sequencing used CD4+ or CD8+ T cells sorted from blood, collected in a trial of the OX40 agonist ivuxolimab. These receptors originate from an adult with an advanced solid tumor such as melanoma, head and neck, liver or kidney cancer. Both conserved end residues are part of each CDR3. Fields, in order: J gene, V gene, D gene, clone size, CDR3 DNA, CDR3 protein. The D gene is left open where the match is weak. Size values are once, few and many counts, or a class for expanded clones, and some rows have none.

>TRBJ2-7|TRBV19|NA|NA
TGTGCCAGTAGTACTGAGGAAGCCGAGCAGTACTTC
CASSTEEAEQYF
>TRBJ2-1|TRBV7-9|TRBD1|NA
TGTGCCAGCAGCGGGGGACCGGGACAGGCCTACAATGAGCAGTTCTTC
CASSGGPGQAYNEQFF
>TRBJ2-7|TRBV7-9|NA|NA
TGTGCCAGCAGCCGGGGGTCCTCCTACGAGCAGTACTTC
CASSRGSSYEQYF
>TRBJ1-4|TRBV4-2|TRBD1|NA
TGTGCCAGCAGCCAGCCCACAGGGGGGGAAAAACTGTTTTTT
CASSQPTGGEKLFF
>TRBJ2-7|TRBV4-1|NA|NA
TGCGCCAGCAGCCAAATCGGGGGAAGCCCCTACGAGCAGTACTTC
CASSQIGGSPYEQYF
>TRBJ1-5|TRBV6-1|NA|NA
TGTGCCAGCAGGCTAATGGTTGGCAATCAGCCCCAGCATTTT
CASRLMVGNQPQHF
>TRBJ2-2|TRBV2|NA|NA
TGTGCCAGCATCCGGGACTTTCTAGGCGCCGGGGAGCTGTTTTTT
CASIRDFLGAGELFF
>TRBJ1-1|TRBV4-1|TRBD1|NA
TGCGCCAGCAGCCCCCTGGGTAGAGGGACAGGGGGCACTGAAGCTTTCTTT
CASSPLGRGTGGTEAFF
>TRBJ2-7|TRBV7-3|NA|NA
TGTGCCAGCAGCTTAAGCGGCGGCCTCTCCTACGAGCAGTACTTC
CASSLSGGLSYEQYF
>TRBJ2-3|TRBV5-6|TRBD2|NA
TGTGCCAGCAGCTTACTAGCGGGGGTGAGAGATACGCAGTATTTT
CASSLLAGVRDTQYF
>TRBJ2-2|TRBV5-8|NA|NA
TGTGCCAGCAACAAAGGACAGAATACCGGGGAGCTGTTTTTT
CASNKGQNTGELFF
>TRBJ1-1|TRBV7-2|NA|NA
TGTGCCAGCAGCTTAGTAGTCAGGGGTACTGAAGCTTTCTTT
CASSLVVRGTEAFF
>TRBJ2-7|TRBV30|TRBD2|NA
TGTGCCTGGACCCGGACTAGCGGCTACGGGCAGTACTTC
CAWTRTSGYGQYF
>TRBJ2-7|TRBV7-9|NA|once
TGTGCCAGCAGCCTCTCCTTCCCCGGCGACGAGCAGTACTTC
CASSLSFPGDEQYF
>TRBJ1-1|TRBV2|NA|few
TGTGCCAGCAGTGCAGAGGGATACACTGAAGCTTTCTTT
CASSAEGYTEAFF
>TRBJ2-2|TRBV2|TRBD2|few
TGTGCCAGCAGTGAGCGGGGGGGCGGAGACACCGGGGAGCTGTTTTTT
CASSERGGGDTGELFF
>TRBJ2-1|TRBV7-9|NA|once
TGTGCCAGCAGCGAAGAGGGGATTAGGATGTTCTTC
CASSEEGIRMFF
>TRBJ1-2|TRBV6-1|NA|NA
TGTGCCAGCAGTGAAGCGCTGGCTGGCTACACCTTC
CASSEALAGYTF
>TRBJ2-7|TRBV11-2|TRBD2|NA
TGTGCCAGCAGCTTAATCCGACTAGCGGGAGAAGACGAGCAGTACTTC
CASSLIRLAGEDEQYF
>TRBJ2-7|TRBV18|NA|NA
TGTGCCAGCTCAAGGCAACAGGACGAGCAGTACTTC
CASSRQQDEQYF
>TRBJ2-1|TRBV7-3|TRBD2|NA
TGTGCCAGCAGACCAACGGGGCTAGCGGGAGGGCGGGATGAGCAGTTCTTC
CASRPTGLAGGRDEQFF
>TRBJ2-7|TRBV19|TRBD2|NA
TGTGCCAGTAGTATAGACGGACTAGCGGGGACCTACGAGCAGTACTTC
CASSIDGLAGTYEQYF
>TRBJ2-1|TRBV13|TRBD2|NA
TGTGCCAGCAGCGTCTCGACTAGCGGGAGGGCTGATGAGCAGTTCTTC
CASSVSTSGRADEQFF
>TRBJ1-5|TRBV6-5|NA|once
TGTGCCAGCAGACCCCGGGAGGGTGGTCAGCCCCAGCATTTT
CASRPREGGQPQHF
>TRBJ2-7|TRBV28|TRBD1|NA
TGTGCCAGCAGGACAGGGGGGAGAAGCGAGCAGTACTTC
CASRTGGRSEQYF
>TRBJ1-2|TRBV29-1|TRBD1|NA
TGCAGCGTTGACGTCCCTCCGGGACAGACCTTC
CSVDVPPGQTF
>TRBJ2-5|TRBV7-8|NA|NA
TGTGCCAGCAGCTTCGTTGGGGAGACCCAGTACTTC
CASSFVGETQYF
>TRBJ2-7|TRBV28|NA|NA
TGTGCCAGCACTCCAGGGGTCGCGAGCTCCTACGAGCAGTACTTC
CASTPGVASSYEQYF
>TRBJ1-4|TRBV5-1|TRBD1|NA
TGCGCCAGCAGCTGGTTCGGGACAGGGGGTGAAAAACTGTTTTTT
CASSWFGTGGEKLFF
>TRBJ2-7|TRBV11-2|TRBD1|NA
TGTGCCAGCAGCTCCGAGGGGGCCGAGCAGTACTTC
CASSSEGAEQYF
>TRBJ2-3|TRBV7-9|NA|NA
TGTGCCAGCAGTCCCCCCTATTCTAAAGATACGCAGTATTTT
CASSPPYSKDTQYF
>TRBJ1-2|TRBV29-1|TRBD1|NA
TGCAGCGTTGACGTGATGGGCAGGGGGCCGAACTATGGCTACACCTTC
CSVDVMGRGPNYGYTF
>TRBJ1-3|TRBV6-5|NA|NA
TGTGCCAGCACCACAGGGCCCTCTGGAAACACCATATATTTT
CASTTGPSGNTIYF
>TRBJ1-1|TRBV14|TRBD1|NA
TGTGCCAGCAGCCCGGACAGGGGAAGCACTGAAGCTTTCTTT
CASSPDRGSTEAFF
>TRBJ1-1|TRBV28|NA|NA
TGTGCCAGCAGTCCACCGGGACGCACTGAAGCTTTCTTT
CASSPPGRTEAFF
>TRBJ2-1|TRBV6-6|TRBD2|NA
TGTGCCAGCAGTTATCTAGCGGGCTCCTACAATGAGCAGTTCTTC
CASSYLAGSYNEQFF
>TRBJ2-3|TRBV6-1|TRBD1|NA
TGTGCCAGCAAGTTAGACAGGGGAGCCACAGATACGCAGTATTTT
CASKLDRGATDTQYF
>TRBJ2-3|TRBV15|NA|NA
TGTGCCACCAGCATTGTGGGACTCTTAAACACAGATACGCAGTATTTT
CATSIVGLLNTDTQYF
>TRBJ1-2|TRBV5-1|NA|NA
TGCGCCAGCAGGAAACAGGGTCGCGATGGCTACACCTTC
CASRKQGRDGYTF
>TRBJ2-3|TRBV6-5|NA|NA
TGTGCCAGCAGTTACGATAGCGGCGGCACAGATACGCAGTATTTT
CASSYDSGGTDTQYF
>TRBJ1-5|TRBV19|NA|NA
TGTGCCAGCACCCGACAGGCGTACTCCCTGAATCAGCCCCAGCATTTT
CASTRQAYSLNQPQHF
>TRBJ2-7|TRBV2|TRBD1|once
TGTGCCAGCAGTGAGTCGAGAGGGGGCCTCTACGAGCAGTACTTC
CASSESRGGLYEQYF
>TRBJ1-4|TRBV19|NA|NA
TGTGCCAGTAGTATGACGGGCACTAATGAAAAACTGTTTTTT
CASSMTGTNEKLFF
>TRBJ1-1|TRBV18|TRBD1|NA
TGTGCCAGCTCACCTACAGGGGACACTACGGGGGCAGCTTTCTTT
CASSPTGDTTGAAFF
>TRBJ1-2|TRBV19|TRBD1|few
TGTGCCAGTAATAGCGTGACAGGGGAACTCTTGTGGTATGGCTACACCTTC
CASNSVTGELLWYGYTF
>TRBJ2-5|TRBV7-9|NA|NA
TGTGCCAGCAGCTTAAGCAGGACAGAAGAGACCCAGTACTTC
CASSLSRTEETQYF
>TRBJ2-7|TRBV5-1|NA|NA
TGCGCCAGCAGCTCTACCGGGACAACCTACGAGCAGTACTTC
CASSSTGTTYEQYF
>TRBJ2-1|TRBV6-5|TRBD1|few
TGTGCCAGCAGTTACGCGGGACAGGTGATATACAATGAGCAGTTCTTC
CASSYAGQVIYNEQFF
>TRBJ2-5|TRBV2|NA|NA
TGTGCCAGCACTCCTGGGGGGTGGAAGACCCAGTACTTC
CASTPGGWKTQYF
>TRBJ2-5|TRBV7-8|NA|NA
TGTGCCAGCAGCGCCGAGGCCGGCCAAGAGACCCAGTACTTC
CASSAEAGQETQYF